This TCR beta chain was found in a study of neurological immune-mediated disorders. There are 16 residues in the CDR3. The germline V gene has CDR1 MGHRA and CDR2 YSYEKL. V shed 1 base, J shed 7 bases, and the junction held 12 bases outside the gene matches. Via MiXCR, TCRdb re-called the 5' RACE reads, giving one row per CDR3 protein. Found here are 15,000 to 20,000 distinct CDR3 sequences, about 11% of them singletons; the top ten hold under 30%. The chain recombines TRBV4-1 with TRBJ2-7, with 8 bases aligning to TRBD1. The sample comprised CD8+ T cells from blood. This sequence was found in a woman in her forties or fifties in good health. CDR3 in amino acids: CASSQAGDRRLSEQYF. CDR3 nucleotides: TGCGCCAGCAGCCAAGCCGGGGACAGGAGACTTAGTGAGCAGTACTTC.